These T cell receptor beta chains were read from a single sample in a study of T cell clonotyping in hematopoietic cell transplantation. The assay was immunoSEQ multiplex PCR, and TCRdb's table has in-frame clones only and misses some. This sample has roughly 38,000 clones, with over 75% found just once. Sequenced: peripheral blood mononuclear cells. These receptors originate from a middle-aged woman in good health. Some clones in this sample may be carry-over from other donors' samples. The CDR3 runs from the conserved cysteine through the conserved F or W. D genes are given only for firm matches. The size field is filled for only some rows; it gives once, few, many or a size class.

j_call clone_size v_call d_call cdr3_aa cdr3_nt
TRBJ1-2 - TRBV30 - CAWSSANYGYTF TGTGCCTGGAGCAGTGCTAACTATGGCTACACCTTC
TRBJ2-7 - TRBV23-1 - CASSQSLGGSTYEQYF TGCGCCAGCAGTCAATCTCTCGGAGGGTCGACCTACGAGCAGTACTTC
TRBJ2-1 - TRBV7-3 - CASSLDFNEQFF TGTGCCAGCAGCTTAGATTTCAATGAGCAGTTCTTC
TRBJ2-7 - TRBV19 TRBD1 CASSHRTGNYEQYF TGTGCCAGTAGCCATAGGACAGGTAACTACGAGCAGTACTTC
TRBJ1-5 - TRBV28 TRBD1 CASGQGVPQPQHF TGTGCCAGCGGACAGGGAGTGCCTCAGCCCCAGCATTTT
TRBJ2-3 - TRBV5-4 TRBD2 CASSDPGRGTDTQYF TGTGCCAGCAGCGACCCGGGGAGGGGCACAGATACGCAGTATTTT
TRBJ2-1 few TRBV18 - CASSNAGTIYDNEQFF TGTGCCAGCTCAAACGCCGGGACCATTTATGACAATGAGCAGTTCTTC
TRBJ2-2 - TRBV29-1 - CSVEADKTGELFF TGCAGCGTTGAGGCAGACAAAACCGGGGAGCTGTTTTTT
TRBJ1-5 - TRBV25-1 - CASGRGNQPQHF TGTGCCAGCGGCAGGGGCAATCAGCCCCAGCATTTT
TRBJ2-1 once TRBV4-3 TRBD2 CASSHRSLAGYNEQFF TGCGCCAGCAGCCACAGGAGTCTAGCGGGATACAATGAGCAGTTCTTC
TRBJ2-1 once TRBV10-3 - CAISPRRDFPTNEQFF TGTGCCATCAGTCCTCGGAGGGACTTCCCAACCAATGAGCAGTTCTTC
TRBJ2-2 - TRBV4-1 - CASSQERNTVGTGELFF TGCGCCAGCAGCCAAGAGAGGAACACGGTAGGCACCGGGGAGCTGTTTTTT
TRBJ2-1 once TRBV9 - CASSGDRSKTYNEQFF TGTGCCAGCAGCGGTGACCGATCAAAGACCTACAATGAGCAGTTCTTC
TRBJ2-3 - TRBV14 - CASSRGGDTQYF TGTGCCAGCAGTCGGGGCGGAGATACGCAGTATTTT
TRBJ1-4 - TRBV11-1 TRBD1 CASSSLTGEGEKLFF TGTGCCAGCAGCTCGCTTACAGGGGAAGGCGAAAAACTGTTTTTT
TRBJ2-4 - TRBV30 - CAWTANIKNIQYF TGTGCCTGGACGGCCAATATTAAAAACATTCAGTACTTC